The T cell receptor beta chain under discussion was sequenced for a study of early T cells in non-severe SARS-CoV-2 infection (dated by TCRdb to the early 2020s). Study-wide context: Because TCR sequencing relied on bulk RNA taken from unsorted whole blood, pairing of alpha and beta chains was not possible.

A word on this clonotype: Its antigen target is currently unknown. No quality values exist for individual bases; no much larger clone is one base distant.

This was a case-control study nested in a cohort of healthcare workers in London, UK, who had nasopharyngeal swab PCR tests and blood samples taken every week. Healthcare workers were recruited during the week of the UK lockdown, between 23 and 31 March 2020, and followed weekly for up to roughly 15 weeks. What the authors observed across the whole study: Matching against VDJdb was skewed toward anti-spike CD8 responses, likely underestimated virus-specific expansions, and missed private and CD4 specificities.

The germline V gene provides CDR1 MNHEY and CDR2 SVGEGT. The CDR3, from cysteine to phenylalanine, totals 19 residues. Only CDR3 DNA remains: 57 bases, in frame from the first base. Trimming removed 4 bases from V and 8 bases from J, leaving 30 bases between the germline ends. The receptor library was made with 5' RACE. Sequencing was performed on a NextSeq 500. Unique molecular identifiers were attached to individual cDNA molecules in the TCR library protocol so that sequencing error and PCR bias could be corrected. Both TCR alpha and beta chains were sequenced, and tight co-correlation was observed between alpha and beta sequence abundances in each sample. In the paper's pipeline: Decombinator V4 was used to annotate the V gene, J gene and CDR3 of the TCR sequences. TCRs were defined as expanded if a significant change between any two time points was detected under a Poisson model with p below 0.0001. TCR abundances were normalised to the total number of TCRs sequenced in each sample and reported as counts per million. TRAV1-2 paired with TRAJ12, TRAJ20 or TRAJ33 defined MAIT TCRs, while TRAV10 paired with TRAJ18 defined iNKT TCRs. A search of VDJdb, accessed on 1 November 2021, was run for TCRs annotated to CMV, EBV and SARS-CoV-2, with TCRs annotated for multiple antigens excluded. TCRdb reprocessing: public reads trimmed at Q25 with fastp, clones called with MiXCR, in-frame beta chains kept. CDR3 protein sequences are deduplicated, and each keeps its most common genes and DNA. The V and J calls were not made by the authors but by TCRdb's processing. This sample lists roughly 120,000 distinct CDR3 sequences; about 15% were detected once. The biggest ten clones account for 20% to 25% of the sample.

The receptor's source is an adult who was a healthcare worker with PCR-confirmed SARS-CoV-2 infection or an uninfected control (not recorded which). The sequenced material came from whole blood. Recombination joined TRBV6-2 or TRBV6-3 with TRBJ2-1; the D assignment is uncertain and may be TRBD1 or TRBD2, with 5 bases supporting each. The CDR3 loop reads CASSSRRYIRGGVEDEQFF. The DNA sequence is given as TGTGCCAGCAGTTCCCGAAGATACATCCGGGGCGGAGTAGAGGATGAGCAGTTCTTC.